The 12 T cell receptor beta chains below all came from one sample that was sequenced in a study of breast tumors, draining lymph nodes, adjacent tissues. MiXCR, applied by TCRdb to the multiplex PCR reads, yields one record per CDR3 protein. The table lists approximately 280,000 distinct CDR3 sequences, over 25% of them singletons. Axillary draining lymph nodes of breast cancer patients supplied the node samples. Source material: axillary lymph node tissue. The receptors stem from a female donor with breast cancer. Some clones in this sample may be carry-over from other donors' samples.

Only one count was recorded for this clonotype. The chain has TRBV29-1 and TRBJ2-5; the D gene could be TRBD1 or TRBD2 (5 bases each). This CDR3 has 13 amino acids. V lost 8 bases and J lost 5, with 18 bases in between. The germline V gene has CDR1 SQVTM and CDR2 ANQGSEA. The CDR3 region has the DNA TGCAGCTCACCCGTCACGGGGCAGGAGACCCAGTACTTC. It encodes CSSPVTGQETQYF.

This clonotype was found a few times. One base away lies a much larger clone, so this may be a sequencing read error. The chain carries TRBV20-1 and TRBJ2-2, with D maybe TRBD2 (5 bases). Germline lookup yields CDR1 DFQATT and CDR2 SNEGSKA (reference sequence). This CDR3 is built from 12 residues. The CDR3 loop is CSATFNTGEPFF. The CDR3 nucleotides are TGCAGTGCCACTTTCAACACCGGGGAGCCGTTTTTT.

There are many counts of this clonotype. The V call is TRBV5-1, the J call TRBJ2-1; D is perhaps TRBD1 (5 bases). This CDR3 is 14 amino acids long. Deletions cut 0 bases from V and 5 bases from J, with 9 bases between. CDR1 SGHRS and CDR2 YFSETQ come from the germline V gene. CDR3 in amino acids: CASSLAGANNEQFF. The CDR3 DNA sequence: TGCGCCAGCAGCTTGGCTGGGGCTAACAATGAGCAGTTCTTC.

This clonotype showed up many times. The chain links TRBV20-1 to TRBJ2-1, with D uncertain. The V gene's germline CDR1 is DFQATT and CDR2 SNEGSKA (reference sequence). Trimming pared 5 bases from V and 8 bases from J, leaving 19 bases between. The CDR3 is 14 amino acids. Written as DNA, the CDR3 is TGCAGTGCTCTCGGCATCAGGATTAGGGATGAGCAGTTCTTC. Its translation: CSALGIRIRDEQFF.

The table lists this clonotype with many counts. The chain recombines TRBV3-1 with TRBJ2-2, with 14 bases fitting TRBD2. This CDR3 has 16 amino acids. V lost 4 bases, J lost 4 bases, and 2 bases stayed unmatched. Germline V CDR1 and CDR2: LGHDT, YNNKEL (reference sequence). The CDR3 nucleotides read TGTGCCAGCAGCCGCGGACTAGCGGGAGGCACCGGGGAGCTGTTTTTT. This codes for CASSRGLAGGTGELFF.

The J gene is TRBJ2-3, the V gene TRBV7-6, with a weak D call TRBD2 (6 bases). This CDR3 spans 15 amino acids. Germline V gene sequence: CDR1 SGHVS, CDR2 FNYEAQ. V was clipped by 1 base and J by 4 bases, with 12 bases between them. CDR3 nucleotides: TGTGCCAGCAGCTTAGTTGGAGGGAGCGCAGATACGCAGTATTTT. Translated: CASSLVGGSADTQYF.

This clonotype was seen at least ten times. The V gene is TRBV9, the J gene TRBJ2-3; 7 bases are a match to TRBD2. The length of the CDR3 is 15 residues. Per germline, CDR1 SGDLS and CDR2 YYNGEE. With V trimmed by 0 bases and J by 5 bases, 6 bases remained unmatched. Here the CDR3 reads CASSVEWTRLDTQYF. As DNA, the CDR3 is TGTGCCAGCAGCGTAGAGTGGACTAGGCTAGATACGCAGTATTTT.

On this clonotype itself: Given a much more abundant clone one base away, this may be a read error. The rearrangement links TRBV5-1 to TRBJ2-7, with D uncertain. The CDR3 is 14 residues long. Germline values: CDR1 SGHRS, CDR2 YFSETQ. The V end lost 1 base, the J end lost 4 bases, and 12 bases lay between the germline ends. The CDR3 sequence is CASSLSGPPYEQYF. The CDR3, as DNA: TGCGCCAGCAGCTTGAGTGGACCCCCATACGAGCAGTACTTC. The complete variable domain, with remaining parts taken from reference TRBV5-1 and TRBJ2-7, reads KAGVTQTPRYLIKTRGQQVTLSCSPISGHRSVSWYQQTPGQGLQFLFEYFSETQRNKGNFPGRFSGRQFSNSRSEMNVSTLELGDSALYLCASSLSGPPYEQYFGPGTRLTVT.

This clonotype came up many times. The chain uses TRBV12-3 or TRBV12-4 and TRBJ2-2; D is unresolved. There are 14 residues in the CDR3. Trimming took off 3 bases at V and 0 bases at J, with 5 bases between the two ends. CDR3 DNA: TGTGCCAGCAGTTTTACGGCGAACACCGGGGAGCTGTTTTTT. Translation gives CASSFTANTGELFF.

This chain joins TRBV29-1 and TRBJ2-1; 8 bases agree with TRBD2. Germline V gene data show CDR1 as SQVTM and CDR2 as ANQGSEA. V lost 6 bases to trimming and J lost 4 bases; unmatched junction nucleotides: 11. The CDR3 has 15 amino acids. CDR3 sequence: CSVPVEAGGYNEQFF. The DNA of the CDR3 is TGCAGCGTCCCCGTGGAGGCGGGAGGTTACAATGAGCAGTTCTTC.

Turning to this clonotype: A much larger clone is a single base away; this may be a read error. This chain uses TRBV11-2 with TRBJ2-1, with D unclear. This CDR3 is 12 amino acids long. The V end was cut by 10 bases, the J end by 10 bases, with 17 bases between. In germline, CDR1 is SGHAT, CDR2 FQNNGV. This CDR3 is CATKRHGNEQFF. In DNA form, the CDR3 reads TGTGCCACCAAACGACATGGAAACGAGCAGTTCTTC.

This clonotype was seen at least ten times. The CDR3, as DNA: TGTGCCAGCAGCCCTTACAGCGGTGGCTACACCTTC. It codes for CASSPYSGGYTF. The V and J genes are TRBV5-6 and TRBJ1-2, with D uncertain. V lost 4 bases, J lost 7 bases, and 11 bases lay in between. Germline loops: CDR1 SGHDT, CDR2 YYEEEE. The CDR3 contains 12 residues.